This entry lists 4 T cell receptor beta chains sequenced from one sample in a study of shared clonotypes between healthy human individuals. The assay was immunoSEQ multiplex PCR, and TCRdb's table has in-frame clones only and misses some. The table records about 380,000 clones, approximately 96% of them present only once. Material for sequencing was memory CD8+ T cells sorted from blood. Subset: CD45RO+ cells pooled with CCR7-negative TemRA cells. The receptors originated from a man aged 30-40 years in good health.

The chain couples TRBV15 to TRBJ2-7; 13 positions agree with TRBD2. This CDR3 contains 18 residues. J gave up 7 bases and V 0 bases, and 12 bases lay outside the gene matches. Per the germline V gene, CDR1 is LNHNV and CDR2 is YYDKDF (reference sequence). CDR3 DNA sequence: TGTGCCACCAGCAGAGATATCCTCGGACTAGCGGGAGTCTGGGAGCAGTACTTC. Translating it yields CATSRDILGLAGVWEQYF. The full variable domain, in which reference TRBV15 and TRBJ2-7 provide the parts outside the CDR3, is DAMVIQNPRYQVTQFGKPVTLSCSQTLNHNVMYWYQQKSSQAPKLLFHYYDKDFNNEADTPDNFQSRRPNTSFCFLDIRSPGLGDTAMYLCATSRDILGLAGVWEQYFGPGTRLTVT.

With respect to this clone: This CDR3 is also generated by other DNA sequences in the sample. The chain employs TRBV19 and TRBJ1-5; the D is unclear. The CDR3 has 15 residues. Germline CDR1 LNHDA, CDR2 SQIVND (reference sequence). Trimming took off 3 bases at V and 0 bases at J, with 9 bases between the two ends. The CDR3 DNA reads TGTGCCAGTAGTATCGGCAGGAATAGCAATCAGCCCCAGCATTTT. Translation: CASSIGRNSNQPQHF.

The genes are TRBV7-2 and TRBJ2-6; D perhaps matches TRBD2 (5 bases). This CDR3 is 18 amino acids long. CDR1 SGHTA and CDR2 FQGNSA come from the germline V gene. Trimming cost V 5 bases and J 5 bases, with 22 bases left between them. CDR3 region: CASSRLGRRQSRANVLTF. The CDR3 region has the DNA TGTGCCAGCAGCAGACTTGGGAGACGACAAAGTCGGGCCAACGTCCTGACTTTC. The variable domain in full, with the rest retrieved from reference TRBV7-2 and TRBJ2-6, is GAGVSQSPSNKVTEKGKDVELRCDPISGHTALYWYRQSLGQGLEFLIYFQGNSAPDKSGLPSDRFSAERTGGSVSTLTIQRTQQEDSAVYLCASSRLGRRQSRANVLTFGAGSRLTVL.

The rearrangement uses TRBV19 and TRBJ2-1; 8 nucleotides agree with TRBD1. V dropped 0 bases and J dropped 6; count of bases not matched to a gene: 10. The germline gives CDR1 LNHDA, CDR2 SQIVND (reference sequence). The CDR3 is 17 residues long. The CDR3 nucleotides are TGTGCCAGTAGTATAGATTACGGGACAGGAAATCCCAATGAGCAGTTCTTC. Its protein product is CASSIDYGTGNPNEQFF. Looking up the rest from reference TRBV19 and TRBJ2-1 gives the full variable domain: DGGITQSPKYLFRKEGQNVTLSCEQNLNHDAMYWYRQDPGQGLRLIYYSQIVNDFQKGDIAEGYSVSREKKESFPLTVTSAQKNPTAFYLCASSIDYGTGNPNEQFFGPGTRLTVL.